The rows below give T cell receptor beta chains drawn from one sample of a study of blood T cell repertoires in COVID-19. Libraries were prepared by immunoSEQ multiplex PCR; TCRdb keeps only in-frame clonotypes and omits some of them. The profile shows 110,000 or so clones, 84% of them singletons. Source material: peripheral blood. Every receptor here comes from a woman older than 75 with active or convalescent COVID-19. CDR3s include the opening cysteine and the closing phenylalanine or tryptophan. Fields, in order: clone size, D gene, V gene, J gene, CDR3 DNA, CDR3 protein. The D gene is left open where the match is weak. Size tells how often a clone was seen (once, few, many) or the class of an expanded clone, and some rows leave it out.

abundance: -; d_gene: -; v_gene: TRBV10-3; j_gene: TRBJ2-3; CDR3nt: TGTGCCATCAAAAGGTTTGAGGAGCGCACAGATACGCAGTATTTT; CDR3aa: CAIKRFEERTDTQYF
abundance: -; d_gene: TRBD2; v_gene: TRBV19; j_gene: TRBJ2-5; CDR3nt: TGTGCCAGTACCGGGGCGGGAGCGACAGAGACCCAGTACTTC; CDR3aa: CASTGAGATETQYF
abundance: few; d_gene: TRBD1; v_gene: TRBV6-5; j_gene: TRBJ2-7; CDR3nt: TGTGCCAGCAGAGCCCCTGGACAGGGGGCAAGGGAGCAGTACTTC; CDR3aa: CASRAPGQGAREQYF
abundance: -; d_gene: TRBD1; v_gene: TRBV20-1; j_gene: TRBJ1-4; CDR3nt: TGCAGTGCTAGTGTTCAGGAGGGGGCGGGAAGAAAAAAACTGTTTTTT; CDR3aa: CSASVQEGAGRKKLFF
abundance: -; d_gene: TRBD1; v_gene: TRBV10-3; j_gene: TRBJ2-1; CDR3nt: TGTGCCATCAGCCGGGACAGGAACTACAATGAGCAGTTCTTC; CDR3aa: CAISRDRNYNEQFF
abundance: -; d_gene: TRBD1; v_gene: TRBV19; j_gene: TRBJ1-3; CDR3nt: TGTGCCAGTAGACTACGGGACAGGGGGTCTGGAAACACCATATATTTT; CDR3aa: CASRLRDRGSGNTIYF
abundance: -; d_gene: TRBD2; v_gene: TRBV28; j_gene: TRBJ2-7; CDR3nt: TGTGCCAGCAGTCTAGCGGGGGGGAACTACGAGCAGTACTTC; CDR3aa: CASSLAGGNYEQYF
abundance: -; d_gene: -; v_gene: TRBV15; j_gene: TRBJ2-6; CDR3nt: TGTGCCACCAGCAGAGATTCCGGGACTGGGGCCAACGTCCTGACTTTC; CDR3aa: CATSRDSGTGANVLTF
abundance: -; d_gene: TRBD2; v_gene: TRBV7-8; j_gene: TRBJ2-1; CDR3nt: TGTGCCAGCAGCCTGGGACTAGCGGTTTACAATGAGCAGTTCTTC; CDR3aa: CASSLGLAVYNEQFF
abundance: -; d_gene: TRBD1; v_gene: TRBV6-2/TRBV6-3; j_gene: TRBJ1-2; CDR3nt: TGTGCCAGCAGCCCTCACCCGGGACAGGGGGCACGCGGCTATGGCTACACCTTC; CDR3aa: CASSPHPGQGARGYGYTF
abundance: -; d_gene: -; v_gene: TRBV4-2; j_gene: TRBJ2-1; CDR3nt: TGTGCCAGCAGTCCGGGGAGCTCCTACAATGAGCAGTTCTTC; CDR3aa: CASSPGSSYNEQFF
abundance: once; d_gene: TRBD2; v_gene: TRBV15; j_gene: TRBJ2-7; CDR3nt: TGTGCCACCAGCACCCGACTAGCCAAAGGGGAGCAGTACTTC; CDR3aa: CATSTRLAKGEQYF
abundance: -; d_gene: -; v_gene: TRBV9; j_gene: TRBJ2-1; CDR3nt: TGTGCCAGCAGCCGAGGCGGGTCCTCCTACAATGAGCAGTTCTTC; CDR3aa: CASSRGGSSYNEQFF
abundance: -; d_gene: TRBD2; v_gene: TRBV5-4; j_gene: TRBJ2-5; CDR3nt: TGTGCCAGCAGCTTGGGGTTTCTAGCGGGGCAAGAGACCCAGTACTTC; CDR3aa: CASSLGFLAGQETQYF
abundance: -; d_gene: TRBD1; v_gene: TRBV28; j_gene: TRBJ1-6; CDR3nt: TGTGCCAGCAACCTACAGGGGACACCCCTCCACTTT; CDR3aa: CASNLQGTPLHF
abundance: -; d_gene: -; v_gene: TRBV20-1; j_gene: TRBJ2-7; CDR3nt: TGCAGTGCTAGTGGAGGTGAGGCCTACGAGCAGTACTTC; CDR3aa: CSASGGEAYEQYF
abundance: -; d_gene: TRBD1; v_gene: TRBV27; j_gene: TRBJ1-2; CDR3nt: TGTGCCAGCAGTTTACTCATGACAGGGATCTATGGCTACACCTTC; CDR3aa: CASSLLMTGIYGYTF
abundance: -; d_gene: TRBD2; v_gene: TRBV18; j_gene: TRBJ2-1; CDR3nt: TGTGCCAGCTCAAGGACTAGCGGGAGAGGATGGAATGAGCAGTTCTTC; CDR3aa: CASSRTSGRGWNEQFF
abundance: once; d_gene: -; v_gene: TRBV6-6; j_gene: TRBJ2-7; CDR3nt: TGTGCCAAGAGCTTCAACTACGAGCAGTACTTC; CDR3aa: CAKSFNYEQYF
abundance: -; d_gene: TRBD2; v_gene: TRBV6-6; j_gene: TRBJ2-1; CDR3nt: TGTGCCACGGGACTAGTTTCACCTGAGCAGTTCTTC; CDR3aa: CATGLVSPEQFF
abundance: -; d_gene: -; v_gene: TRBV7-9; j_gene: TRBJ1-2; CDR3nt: TGTGCCAGCAGCCCGCTGGGAGGGGGACCGCGTGTCTATGGCTACACCTTC; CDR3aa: CASSPLGGGPRVYGYTF
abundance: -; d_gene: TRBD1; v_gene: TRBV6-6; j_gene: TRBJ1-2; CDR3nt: TGTGCCAGCAGTCGGGACAGCACAACCCCTCACCCCTATGGCTACACCTTC; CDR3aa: CASSRDSTTPHPYGYTF
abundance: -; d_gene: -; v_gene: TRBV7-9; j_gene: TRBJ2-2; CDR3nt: TGTGCCAGCAGCCCGAGAAGACAGCTGGGAGGGGAGCTGTTTTTT; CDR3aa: CASSPRRQLGGELFF
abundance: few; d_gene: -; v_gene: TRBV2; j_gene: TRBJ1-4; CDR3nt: TGTGCCAGCAGTGCAGGGAGGGGAGAAAAACTGTTTTTT; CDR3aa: CASSAGRGEKLFF
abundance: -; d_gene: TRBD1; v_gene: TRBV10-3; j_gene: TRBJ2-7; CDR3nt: TGTGCCATCAGTGCGGACAGGGGCCTCTACGAGCAGTACTTC; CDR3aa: CAISADRGLYEQYF
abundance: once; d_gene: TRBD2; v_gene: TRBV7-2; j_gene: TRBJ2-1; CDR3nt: TGTGCCAGCAGCTTAGCTAGCGGGGGGTACAATGAGCAGTTCTTC; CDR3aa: CASSLASGGYNEQFF
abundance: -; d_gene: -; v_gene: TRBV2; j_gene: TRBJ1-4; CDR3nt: TGTGCCAGCAGTGTAAATGGACAGAATGAAAAACTGTTTTTT; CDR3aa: CASSVNGQNEKLFF
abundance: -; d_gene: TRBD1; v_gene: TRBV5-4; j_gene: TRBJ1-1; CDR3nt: TGTGCCAGCAGCGAACACAGGGGGCTGAACACTGAAGCTTTCTTT; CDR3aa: CASSEHRGLNTEAFF
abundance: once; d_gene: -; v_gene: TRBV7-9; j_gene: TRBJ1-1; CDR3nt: TGTGCCAGCGACAGAATGAACACTGAAGCTTTCTTT; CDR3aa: CASDRMNTEAFF
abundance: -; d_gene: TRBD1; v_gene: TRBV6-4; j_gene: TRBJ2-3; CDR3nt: TGTGCCAGCAGTGACTCGAGTAGGGACAGGGATACAGATACGCAGTATTTT; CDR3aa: CASSDSSRDRDTDTQYF
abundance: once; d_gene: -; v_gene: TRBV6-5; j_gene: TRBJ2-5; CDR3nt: TGTGCCAGCAGTTACGCCAGACAAGAGACCCAGTACTTC; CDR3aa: CASSYARQETQYF
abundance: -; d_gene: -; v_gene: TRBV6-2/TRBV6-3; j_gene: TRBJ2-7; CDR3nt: TGTGCCAGCAGTTATCGGCCCGACAGCCAGTATCAGTACTTC; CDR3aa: CASSYRPDSQYQYF
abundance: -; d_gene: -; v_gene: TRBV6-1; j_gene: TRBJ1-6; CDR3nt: TGTGCCAGCAGTGACACAGGGCCTAGCTCCTATAATTCACCCCTCCACTTT; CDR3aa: CASSDTGPSSYNSPLHF
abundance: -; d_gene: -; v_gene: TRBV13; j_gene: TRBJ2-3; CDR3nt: TGTGCCAGCAGCGTCTTATCGGGAGTTGGCACAGATACGCAGTATTTT; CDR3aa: CASSVLSGVGTDTQYF
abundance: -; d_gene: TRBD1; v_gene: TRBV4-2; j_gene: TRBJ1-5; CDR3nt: TGTGCCAGCAGCCTGGACAGGGGTGGGAGTGCCCAGCATTTT; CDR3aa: CASSLDRGGSAQHF
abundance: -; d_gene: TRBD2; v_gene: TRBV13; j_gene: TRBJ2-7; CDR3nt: TGTGCCAGCAGCAGACTAGCGGAGCTCTACGAGCAGTACTTC; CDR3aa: CASSRLAELYEQYF
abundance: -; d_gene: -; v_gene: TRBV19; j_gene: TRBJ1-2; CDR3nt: TGTGCCAGTAGTGACAGGCTAAGCTATGGCTACACCTTC; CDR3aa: CASSDRLSYGYTF
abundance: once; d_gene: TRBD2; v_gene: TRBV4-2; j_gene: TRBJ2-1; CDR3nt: TGTGCCAGCAGCCCGGGACTAGCTCTGGTCAGCAATGAGCAGTTCTTC; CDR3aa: CASSPGLALVSNEQFF
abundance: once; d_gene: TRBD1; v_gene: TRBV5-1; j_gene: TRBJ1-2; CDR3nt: TGCGCCAGCAGCGAACAGGGGGCCTTCTATGGCTACACCTTC; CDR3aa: CASSEQGAFYGYTF
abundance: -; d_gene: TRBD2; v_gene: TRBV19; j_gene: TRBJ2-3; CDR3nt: TGTGCCAGTAGTAACTCGGGAGGCCTCACAGATACGCAGTATTTT; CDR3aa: CASSNSGGLTDTQYF
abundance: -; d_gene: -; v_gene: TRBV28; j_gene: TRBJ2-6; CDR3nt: TGTGCCAGCAGTTTCGCAGGGGCTGCTGGGGCCAACGTCCTGACTTTC; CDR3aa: CASSFAGAAGANVLTF
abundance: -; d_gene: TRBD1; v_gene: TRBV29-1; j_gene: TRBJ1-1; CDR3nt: TGCAGCGTGACAGGGCTTTACACTGAAGCTTTCTTT; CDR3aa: CSVTGLYTEAFF
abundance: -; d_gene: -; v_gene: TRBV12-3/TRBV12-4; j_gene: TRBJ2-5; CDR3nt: TGTGCCAGCAGTCCGTACCAAGAGACCCAGTACTTC; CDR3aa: CASSPYQETQYF
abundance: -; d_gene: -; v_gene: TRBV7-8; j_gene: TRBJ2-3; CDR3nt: TGTGCCAGCAGCTTGGAAGGGCGGGGTGGTTCCATAGATACGCAGTATTTT; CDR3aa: CASSLEGRGGSIDTQYF
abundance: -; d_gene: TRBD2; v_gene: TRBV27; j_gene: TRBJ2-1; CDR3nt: TGTGCCAGCTCACTAGCGGTCAACAATGAGCAGTTCTTC; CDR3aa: CASSLAVNNEQFF